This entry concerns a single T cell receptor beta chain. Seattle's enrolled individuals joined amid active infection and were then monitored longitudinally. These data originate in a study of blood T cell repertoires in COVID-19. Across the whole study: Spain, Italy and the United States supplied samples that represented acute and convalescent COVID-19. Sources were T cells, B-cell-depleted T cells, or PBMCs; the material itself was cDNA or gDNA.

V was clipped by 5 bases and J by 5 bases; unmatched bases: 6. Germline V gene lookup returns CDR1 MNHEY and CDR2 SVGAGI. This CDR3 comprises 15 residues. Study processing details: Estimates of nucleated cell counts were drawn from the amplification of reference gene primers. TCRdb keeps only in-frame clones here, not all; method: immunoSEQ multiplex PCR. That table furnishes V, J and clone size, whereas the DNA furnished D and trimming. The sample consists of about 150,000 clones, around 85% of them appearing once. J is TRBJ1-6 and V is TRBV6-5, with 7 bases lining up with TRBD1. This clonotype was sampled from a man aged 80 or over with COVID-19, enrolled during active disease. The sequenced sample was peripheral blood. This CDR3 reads CASSTSGGDNSPLHF. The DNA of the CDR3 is TGTGCCAGCAGTACCTCAGGGGGTGATAATTCACCCCTCCACTTT.